Sequencing of this T cell receptor (beta chain) was carried out in a study of CD8+ T cells in alopecia areata. Findings of the study overall: Resident alphabeta T-cell populations of normal skin are likewise subject to sequencing in scalp samples. Possibly as an HLA-related effect, TCR sharing across patients appeared less clear than in mice. More clonal than normal scalp was lesional scalp, particularly alopecia totalis/universalis.

Sequencing relied on a cDNA template that was reverse transcribed from extracted RNA. The data were produced by immunoSEQ multiplex PCR, yet TCRdb's version contains in-frame clones alone and is incomplete. The data contain some 200,000 clones, about 56% of them singletons. To note about this clone: What it binds is not known.

Sorting of PBMCs yielded the CD4+ and CD8+ T cells. CDR1 is MNHEY and CDR2 is SVGAGI in the germline V gene. V was cut by 0 bases and J by 2 bases, with 9 bases left in between. The CDR3 sequence is 15 residues long. This receptor was identified in a human donor in good health. The rearrangement links TRBV6-5 to TRBJ2-3; tentative D call: TRBD1 (5 bases). The sample was CD8+ T cells sorted from blood. In DNA form, the CDR3 reads TGTGCCAGCAGTTACTCTGACAGACTCACAGATACGCAGTATTTT. This codes for CASSYSDRLTDTQYF.